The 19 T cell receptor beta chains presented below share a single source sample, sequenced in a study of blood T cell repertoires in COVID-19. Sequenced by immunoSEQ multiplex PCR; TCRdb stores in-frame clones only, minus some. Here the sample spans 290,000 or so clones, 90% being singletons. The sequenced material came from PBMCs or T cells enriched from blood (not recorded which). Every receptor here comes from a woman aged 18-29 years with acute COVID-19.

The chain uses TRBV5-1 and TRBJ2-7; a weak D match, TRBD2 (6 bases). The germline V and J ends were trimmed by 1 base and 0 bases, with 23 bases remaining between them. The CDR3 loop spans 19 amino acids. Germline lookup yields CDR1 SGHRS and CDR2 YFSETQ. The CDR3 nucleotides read TGCGCCAGCAGCTTGAATCCCGAGTGGCGGGACTTGAGCTCCTACGAGCAGTACTTC. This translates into CASSLNPEWRDLSSYEQYF.

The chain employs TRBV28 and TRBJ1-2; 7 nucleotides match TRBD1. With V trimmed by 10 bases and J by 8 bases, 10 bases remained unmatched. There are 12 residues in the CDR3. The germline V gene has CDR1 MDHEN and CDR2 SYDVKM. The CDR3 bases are TGTGCCACCGCTAGAGGGGGCGAGGGCTACACCTTC. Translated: CATARGGEGYTF.

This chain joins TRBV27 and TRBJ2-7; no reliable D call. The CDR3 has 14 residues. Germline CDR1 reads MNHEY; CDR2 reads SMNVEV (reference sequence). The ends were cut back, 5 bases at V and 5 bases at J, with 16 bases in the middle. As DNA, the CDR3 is TGTGCCAGCAGTCCCAACCCATACACAGACGAGCAGTACTTC. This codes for CASSPNPYTDEQYF.

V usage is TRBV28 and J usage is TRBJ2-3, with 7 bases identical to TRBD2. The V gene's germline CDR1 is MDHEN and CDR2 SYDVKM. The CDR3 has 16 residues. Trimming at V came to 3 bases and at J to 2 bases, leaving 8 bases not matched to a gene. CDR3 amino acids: CASSFGPSGLTDTQYF. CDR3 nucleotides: TGTGCCAGCAGTTTCGGGCCTAGCGGCCTCACAGATACGCAGTATTTT.

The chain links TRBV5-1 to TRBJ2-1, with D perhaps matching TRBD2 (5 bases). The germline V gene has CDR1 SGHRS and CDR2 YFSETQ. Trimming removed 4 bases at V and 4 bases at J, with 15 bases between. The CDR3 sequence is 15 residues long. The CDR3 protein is CASSIGLAEYNEQFF. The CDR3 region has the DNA TGCGCCAGCAGCATAGGACTGGCTGAGTACAATGAGCAGTTCTTC.

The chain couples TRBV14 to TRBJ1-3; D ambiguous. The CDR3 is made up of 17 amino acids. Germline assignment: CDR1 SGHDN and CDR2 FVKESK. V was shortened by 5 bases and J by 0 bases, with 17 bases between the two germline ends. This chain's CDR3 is CASSTTTRGLSGNTIYF. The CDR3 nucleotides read TGTGCCAGCAGCACAACGACCCGGGGTCTCTCTGGAAACACCATATATTTT.

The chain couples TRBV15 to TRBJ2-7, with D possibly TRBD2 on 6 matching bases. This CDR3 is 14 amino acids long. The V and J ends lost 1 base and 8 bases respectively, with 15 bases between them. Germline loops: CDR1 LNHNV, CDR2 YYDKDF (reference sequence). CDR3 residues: CATSRVDSGVQQYF. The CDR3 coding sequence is TGTGCCACCAGCAGAGTTGATAGCGGCGTACAGCAGTACTTC.

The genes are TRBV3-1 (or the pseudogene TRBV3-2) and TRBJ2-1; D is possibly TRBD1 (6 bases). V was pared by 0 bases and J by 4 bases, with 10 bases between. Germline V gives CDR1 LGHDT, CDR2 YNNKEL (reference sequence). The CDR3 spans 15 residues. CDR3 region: CASSQDTGMYNEQFF. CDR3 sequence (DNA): TGTGCCAGCAGCCAAGATACAGGGATGTACAATGAGCAGTTCTTC.

This CDR3 is CASSLGSGDYEQYF. CDR3 nucleotide sequence: TGCGCCAGCAGCTTGGGTAGCGGTGACTACGAGCAGTACTTC. The chain recombines TRBV5-1 with TRBJ2-7; perhaps TRBD2 as D (6 bases). The CDR3 runs to 14 residues. V shed 0 bases and J shed 3 bases, with 10 bases lying between them. CDR1 and CDR2 from the germline V gene are SGHRS and YFSETQ.

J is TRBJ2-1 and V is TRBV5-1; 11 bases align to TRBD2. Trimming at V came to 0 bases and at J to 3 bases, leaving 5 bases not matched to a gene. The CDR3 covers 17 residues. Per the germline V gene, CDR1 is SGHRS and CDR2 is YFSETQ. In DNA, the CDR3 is TGCGCCAGCAGCTTGGGTGTACTAGCGGGAGTCTACAATGAGCAGTTCTTC. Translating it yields CASSLGVLAGVYNEQFF.

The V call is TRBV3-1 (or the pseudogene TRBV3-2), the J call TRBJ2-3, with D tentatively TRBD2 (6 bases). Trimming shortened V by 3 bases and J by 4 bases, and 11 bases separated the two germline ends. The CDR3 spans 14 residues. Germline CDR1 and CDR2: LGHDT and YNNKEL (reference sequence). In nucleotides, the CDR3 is TGTGCCAGCAGCCAGGGTCCGGGAGCAGATACGCAGTATTTT. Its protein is CASSQGPGADTQYF.

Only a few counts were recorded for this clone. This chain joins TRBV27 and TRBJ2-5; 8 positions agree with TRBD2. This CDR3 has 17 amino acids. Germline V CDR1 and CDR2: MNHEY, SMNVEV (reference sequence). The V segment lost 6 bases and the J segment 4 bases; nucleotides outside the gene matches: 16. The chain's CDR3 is CASRPLWLAGGRETQYF. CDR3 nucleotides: TGTGCCAGCAGGCCCCTCTGGCTAGCGGGTGGTCGAGAGACCCAGTACTTC.

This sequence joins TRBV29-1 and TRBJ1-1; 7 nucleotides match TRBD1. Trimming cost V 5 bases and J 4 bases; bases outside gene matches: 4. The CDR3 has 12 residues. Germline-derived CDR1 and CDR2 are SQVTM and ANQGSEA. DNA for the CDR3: TGCAGCGTTTTGGCAGGGGGCACTGAAGCTTTCTTT. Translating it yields CSVLAGGTEAFF.

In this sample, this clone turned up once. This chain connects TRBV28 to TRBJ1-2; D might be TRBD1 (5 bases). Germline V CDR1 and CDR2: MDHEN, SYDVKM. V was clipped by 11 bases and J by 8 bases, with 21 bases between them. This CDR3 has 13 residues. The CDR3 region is CACALGRERGYTF. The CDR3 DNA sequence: TGTGCCTGCGCCTTGGGCAGGGAAAGGGGCTACACCTTC.

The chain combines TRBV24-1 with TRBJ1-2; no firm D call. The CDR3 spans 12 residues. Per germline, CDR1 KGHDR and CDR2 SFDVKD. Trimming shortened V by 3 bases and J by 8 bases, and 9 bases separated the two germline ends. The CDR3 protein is CATSDEAWGYTF. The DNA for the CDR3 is TGTGCCACCAGTGATGAAGCCTGGGGCTACACCTTC.

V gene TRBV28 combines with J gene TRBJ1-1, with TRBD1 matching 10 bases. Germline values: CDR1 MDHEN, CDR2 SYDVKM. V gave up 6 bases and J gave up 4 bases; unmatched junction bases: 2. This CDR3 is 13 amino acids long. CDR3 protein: CASRTGGRTEAFF. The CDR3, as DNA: TGTGCCAGCAGGACAGGGGGCCGCACTGAAGCTTTCTTT.

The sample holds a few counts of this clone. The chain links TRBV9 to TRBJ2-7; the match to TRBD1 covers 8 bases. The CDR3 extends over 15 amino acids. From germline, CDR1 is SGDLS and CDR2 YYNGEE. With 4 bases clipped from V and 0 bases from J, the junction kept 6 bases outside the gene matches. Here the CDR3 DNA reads TGTGCCAGCAGCTCCGGACAGGGTAGCTCCTACGAGCAGTACTTC. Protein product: CASSSGQGSSYEQYF.

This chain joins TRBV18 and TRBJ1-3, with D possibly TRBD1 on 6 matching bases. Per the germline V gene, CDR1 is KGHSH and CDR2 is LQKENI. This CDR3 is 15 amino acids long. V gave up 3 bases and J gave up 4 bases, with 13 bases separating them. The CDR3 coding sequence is TGTGCCAGCTCACCTCTGGGCAGGGGAGGAAACACCATATATTTT. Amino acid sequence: CASSPLGRGGNTIYF.

CDR3 bases: TGCGCCAGCAGCTTGGAACTGCAAGAGACCCAGTACTTC. It codes for CASSLELQETQYF. The chain is built from TRBV5-1 and TRBJ2-5; D uncertain. V shed 0 bases and J shed 2 bases, with 5 bases lying between them. The CDR3 spans 13 residues. The germline CDR1 and CDR2 sequences are SGHRS and YFSETQ. Together with reference TRBV5-1 and TRBJ2-5, the CDR3 gives the full variable domain: KAGVTQTPRYLIKTRGQQVTLSCSPISGHRSVSWYQQTPGQGLQFLFEYFSETQRNKGNFPGRFSGRQFSNSRSEMNVSTLELGDSALYLCASSLELQETQYFGPGTRLLVL.